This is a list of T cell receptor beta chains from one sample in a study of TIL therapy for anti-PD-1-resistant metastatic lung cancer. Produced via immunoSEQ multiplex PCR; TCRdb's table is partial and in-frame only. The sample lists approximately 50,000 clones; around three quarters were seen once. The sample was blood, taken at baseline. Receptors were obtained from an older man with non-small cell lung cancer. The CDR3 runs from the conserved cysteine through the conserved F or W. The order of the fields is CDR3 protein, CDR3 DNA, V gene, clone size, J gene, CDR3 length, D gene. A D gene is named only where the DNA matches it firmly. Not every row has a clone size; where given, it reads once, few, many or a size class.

cdr3_aa: CASSWTGTGLEEQYF
cdr3_nt: TGCGCCAGCAGTTGGACCGGGACAGGTTTGGAGGAGCAGTACTTC
v_call: TRBV10-1
clone_size: -
j_call: TRBJ2-7
cdr3_length: 15
d_call: TRBD1

cdr3_aa: CASSFVETQYF
cdr3_nt: TGTGCCAGCAGTTTCGTGGAGACCCAGTACTTC
v_call: TRBV28
clone_size: -
j_call: TRBJ2-5
cdr3_length: 11
d_call: -

cdr3_aa: CASSPITHRTNYGYTF
cdr3_nt: TGCGCCAGCAGCCCCATTACTCATCGAACTAATTATGGCTACACCTTC
v_call: TRBV5-1
clone_size: -
j_call: TRBJ1-2
cdr3_length: 16
d_call: -

cdr3_aa: CASSLPKGTANTGELFF
cdr3_nt: TGCGCCAGCAGCCTACCCAAGGGGACAGCGAACACCGGGGAGCTGTTTTTT
v_call: TRBV5-1
clone_size: -
j_call: TRBJ2-2
cdr3_length: 17
d_call: TRBD1

cdr3_aa: CASSGLAGVNEQFF
cdr3_nt: TGCGCCAGCAGTGGACTAGCGGGAGTCAATGAGCAGTTCTTC
v_call: TRBV5-1
clone_size: -
j_call: TRBJ2-1
cdr3_length: 14
d_call: TRBD2

cdr3_aa: CASSDQGVNEQFF
cdr3_nt: TGTGCCAGCAGTGACCAAGGGGTCAATGAGCAGTTCTTC
v_call: TRBV2
clone_size: -
j_call: TRBJ2-1
cdr3_length: 13
d_call: -

cdr3_aa: CASSTRTGVETEAFF
cdr3_nt: TGTGCCAGCAGTACGCGGACAGGGGTGGAAACTGAAGCTTTCTTT
v_call: TRBV5-4
clone_size: -
j_call: TRBJ1-1
cdr3_length: 15
d_call: TRBD1

cdr3_aa: CASRDGTGNQETQYF
cdr3_nt: TGTGCCAGCAGGGACGGGACAGGGAACCAAGAGACCCAGTACTTC
v_call: TRBV27
clone_size: once
j_call: TRBJ2-5
cdr3_length: 15
d_call: TRBD1

cdr3_aa: CASSLSGTAGDTQYF
cdr3_nt: TGTGCCAGTAGTTTGAGCGGGACTGCGGGGGATACGCAGTATTTT
v_call: TRBV19
clone_size: -
j_call: TRBJ2-3
cdr3_length: 15
d_call: TRBD2

cdr3_aa: CASSPTNTGELFF
cdr3_nt: TGTGCCAGCAGCCCTACAAACACCGGGGAGCTGTTTTTT
v_call: TRBV7-3
clone_size: few
j_call: TRBJ2-2
cdr3_length: 13
d_call: -

cdr3_aa: CSVEDTVTEAFF
cdr3_nt: TGCAGCGTTGAAGACACAGTCACTGAAGCTTTCTTT
v_call: TRBV29-1
clone_size: -
j_call: TRBJ1-1
cdr3_length: 12
d_call: -

cdr3_aa: CASSSSGSTDTQYF
cdr3_nt: TGTGCCAGCAGCTCCAGCGGGAGCACAGATACGCAGTATTTT
v_call: TRBV7-2
clone_size: -
j_call: TRBJ2-3
cdr3_length: 14
d_call: -

cdr3_aa: CASSRPSGRTTDTQYF
cdr3_nt: TGTGCCAGTAGTAGACCTAGCGGGAGGACCACAGATACGCAGTATTTT
v_call: TRBV19
clone_size: -
j_call: TRBJ2-3
cdr3_length: 16
d_call: TRBD2

cdr3_aa: CASSQLRVTGELFF
cdr3_nt: TGCGCCAGCAGTCAATTACGGGTCACCGGGGAGCTGTTTTTT
v_call: TRBV23-1
clone_size: -
j_call: TRBJ2-2
cdr3_length: 14
d_call: -

cdr3_aa: CASSLRTSGRDHNEQFF
cdr3_nt: TGTGCCAGCAGTTTAAGGACTAGCGGGAGGGACCACAATGAGCAGTTCTTC
v_call: TRBV28
clone_size: -
j_call: TRBJ2-1
cdr3_length: 17
d_call: TRBD2

cdr3_aa: CASSPGTSIADTQYF
cdr3_nt: TGTGCCAGCAGTCCCGGGACTAGCATCGCAGATACGCAGTATTTT
v_call: TRBV6-6
clone_size: -
j_call: TRBJ2-3
cdr3_length: 15
d_call: TRBD2

cdr3_aa: CASSYSNDEQYF
cdr3_nt: TGTGCCAGCAGTTACTCGAATGACGAGCAGTACTTC
v_call: TRBV6-5
clone_size: -
j_call: TRBJ2-7
cdr3_length: 12
d_call: -

cdr3_aa: CASSRDGAGEQFF
cdr3_nt: TGTGCCAGCAGTCGGGACGGGGCGGGTGAGCAGTTCTTC
v_call: TRBV6-5
clone_size: -
j_call: TRBJ2-1
cdr3_length: 13
d_call: -

cdr3_aa: CASSLGTGRTGELFF
cdr3_nt: TGCGCCAGCAGCTTGGGGACAGGGAGGACCGGGGAGCTGTTTTTT
v_call: TRBV5-1
clone_size: -
j_call: TRBJ2-2
cdr3_length: 15
d_call: TRBD1

cdr3_aa: CASSKPDRGSNQPQHF
cdr3_nt: TGTGCCAGCAGCAAGCCTGACAGGGGTAGCAATCAGCCCCAGCATTTT
v_call: TRBV21-1
clone_size: -
j_call: TRBJ1-5
cdr3_length: 16
d_call: -

cdr3_aa: CASSLRTGEANVLTF
cdr3_nt: TGTGCCAGCAGCCTTCGGACAGGGGAGGCCAACGTCCTGACTTTC
v_call: TRBV6-6
clone_size: -
j_call: TRBJ2-6
cdr3_length: 15
d_call: TRBD1

cdr3_aa: CASSDTGGGTGELFF
cdr3_nt: TGTGCCAGCAGTGACACAGGGGGCGGCACCGGGGAGCTGTTTTTT
v_call: TRBV6-4
clone_size: -
j_call: TRBJ2-2
cdr3_length: 15
d_call: TRBD1

cdr3_aa: CASNRVGASEAFF
cdr3_nt: TGTGCCAGTAACAGGGTGGGGGCGTCGGAAGCTTTCTTT
v_call: TRBV27
clone_size: -
j_call: TRBJ1-1
cdr3_length: 13
d_call: -

cdr3_aa: CASSIAGVGYEQYF
cdr3_nt: TGTGCCAGTAGTATAGCGGGAGTGGGCTACGAGCAGTACTTC
v_call: TRBV19
clone_size: once
j_call: TRBJ2-7
cdr3_length: 14
d_call: -

cdr3_aa: CATSSQRQGSQPQHF
cdr3_nt: TGTGCCACCAGCAGCCAGAGACAGGGGAGTCAGCCCCAGCATTTT
v_call: TRBV15
clone_size: -
j_call: TRBJ1-5
cdr3_length: 15
d_call: TRBD1

cdr3_aa: CASSGQGASYEQYF
cdr3_nt: TGTGCCAGCAGTGGACAGGGAGCCTCCTACGAGCAGTACTTC
v_call: TRBV25-1
clone_size: -
j_call: TRBJ2-7
cdr3_length: 14
d_call: TRBD1

cdr3_aa: CATKGGGQETQYF
cdr3_nt: TGTGCCACCAAGGGGGGAGGACAAGAGACCCAGTACTTC
v_call: TRBV21-1
clone_size: -
j_call: TRBJ2-5
cdr3_length: 13
d_call: -

cdr3_aa: CASSLGPGTGYVDEQFF
cdr3_nt: TGTGCCAGCAGCTTAGGGCCCGGGACAGGGTATGTCGATGAGCAGTTCTTC
v_call: TRBV7-8
clone_size: -
j_call: TRBJ2-1
cdr3_length: 17
d_call: TRBD1

cdr3_aa: CASSRRTLSLYNEQFF
cdr3_nt: TGTGCCAGCAGCCGGCGGACGTTATCCTTATACAATGAGCAGTTCTTC
v_call: TRBV13
clone_size: -
j_call: TRBJ2-1
cdr3_length: 16
d_call: -

cdr3_aa: CASSLREVTDTQYF
cdr3_nt: TGCGCCAGCAGCTTGCGGGAGGTGACAGATACGCAGTATTTT
v_call: TRBV5-1
clone_size: -
j_call: TRBJ2-3
cdr3_length: 14
d_call: TRBD2

cdr3_aa: CSERQSGGPDTQYF
cdr3_nt: TGCAGCGAACGACAATCCGGTGGGCCAGATACGCAGTATTTT
v_call: TRBV29-1
clone_size: once
j_call: TRBJ2-3
cdr3_length: 14
d_call: -

cdr3_aa: CASSHLKEAGYTF
cdr3_nt: TGCGCCAGCAGCCACCTAAAGGAGGCTGGCTACACCTTC
v_call: TRBV4-1
clone_size: few
j_call: TRBJ1-2
cdr3_length: 13
d_call: -

cdr3_aa: CASSDRQREKGNTGELFF
cdr3_nt: TGTGCCAGCAGTGATCGGCAGCGGGAGAAGGGGAACACCGGGGAGCTGTTTTTT
v_call: TRBV6-4
clone_size: few
j_call: TRBJ2-2
cdr3_length: 18
d_call: TRBD2

cdr3_aa: CASSLDGTENGYTF
cdr3_nt: TGCGCCAGCAGCTTGGACGGGACAGAGAATGGCTACACCTTC
v_call: TRBV5-1
clone_size: few
j_call: TRBJ1-2
cdr3_length: 14
d_call: TRBD1

cdr3_aa: CASSSRDRGGETQYF
cdr3_nt: TGTGCCAGCAGTTCCCGGGACAGGGGAGGGGAGACCCAGTACTTC
v_call: TRBV6-1
clone_size: -
j_call: TRBJ2-5
cdr3_length: 15
d_call: TRBD1

cdr3_aa: CASSQVKTGGNEQFF
cdr3_nt: TGTGCCAGCAGCCAGGTAAAGACAGGGGGGAATGAGCAGTTCTTC
v_call: TRBV4-2
clone_size: -
j_call: TRBJ2-1
cdr3_length: 15
d_call: TRBD1

cdr3_aa: CASSLPVEGSNTEAFF
cdr3_nt: TGTGCCAGCAGCCTTCCCGTGGAGGGCAGTAACACTGAAGCTTTCTTT
v_call: TRBV2
clone_size: once
j_call: TRBJ1-1
cdr3_length: 16
d_call: -

cdr3_aa: CASSEYHSTGELFF
cdr3_nt: TGTGCCAGCAGTGAATACCATAGCACCGGGGAGCTGTTTTTT
v_call: TRBV25-1
clone_size: -
j_call: TRBJ2-2
cdr3_length: 14
d_call: -

cdr3_aa: CAWSGQGAQPQHF
cdr3_nt: TGTGCCTGGAGTGGGCAGGGGGCCCAGCCCCAGCATTTT
v_call: TRBV30
clone_size: -
j_call: TRBJ1-5
cdr3_length: 13
d_call: TRBD1

cdr3_aa: CASSLNQNNEQFF
cdr3_nt: TGTGCCAGCAGCTTAAATCAGAACAATGAGCAGTTCTTC
v_call: TRBV11-3
clone_size: -
j_call: TRBJ2-1
cdr3_length: 13
d_call: -

cdr3_aa: CASSVDFNEQFF
cdr3_nt: TGTGCCAGCAGCGTAGACTTCAATGAGCAGTTCTTC
v_call: TRBV9
clone_size: -
j_call: TRBJ2-1
cdr3_length: 12
d_call: -

cdr3_aa: CASSQESTPRGIQYF
cdr3_nt: TGTGCCAGCAGCCAAGAAAGCACTCCCCGAGGCATTCAGTACTTC
v_call: TRBV4-2
clone_size: few
j_call: TRBJ2-4
cdr3_length: 15
d_call: -

cdr3_aa: CASSSIAGGPYNEQFF
cdr3_nt: TGTGCCAGCAGCTCCATAGCGGGAGGGCCCTACAATGAGCAGTTCTTC
v_call: TRBV11-2
clone_size: -
j_call: TRBJ2-1
cdr3_length: 16
d_call: TRBD2

cdr3_aa: CASSPRDREGIQYF
cdr3_nt: TGCGCCAGCAGCCCCAGGGACAGGGAAGGCATTCAGTACTTC
v_call: TRBV5-1
clone_size: -
j_call: TRBJ2-4
cdr3_length: 14
d_call: TRBD1

cdr3_aa: CASSLAISGTGFSQPQHF
cdr3_nt: TGTGCCAGCAGCTTAGCTATATCCGGGACAGGGTTTTCTCAGCCCCAGCATTTT
v_call: TRBV7-8
clone_size: -
j_call: TRBJ1-5
cdr3_length: 18
d_call: TRBD1

cdr3_aa: CASSQGQGAYEQYF
cdr3_nt: TGCGCCAGCAGTCAGGGACAGGGGGCCTACGAGCAGTACTTC
v_call: TRBV23-1
clone_size: -
j_call: TRBJ2-7
cdr3_length: 14
d_call: TRBD1

cdr3_aa: CASSPGGQVETQYF
cdr3_nt: TGTGCCAGCAGCCCCGGGGGGCAGGTAGAGACCCAGTACTTC
v_call: TRBV7-3
clone_size: -
j_call: TRBJ2-5
cdr3_length: 14
d_call: -

cdr3_aa: CASSLNPTGGANSPLHF
cdr3_nt: TGTGCCAGCAGTTTAAACCCGACAGGGGGCGCGAATTCACCCCTCCACTTT
v_call: TRBV27
clone_size: -
j_call: TRBJ1-6
cdr3_length: 17
d_call: TRBD1

cdr3_aa: CASRTTQTGGMHGYTF
cdr3_nt: TGTGCCAGCAGAACTACACAGACAGGGGGAATGCATGGCTACACCTTC
v_call: TRBV28
clone_size: few
j_call: TRBJ1-2
cdr3_length: 16
d_call: TRBD1